This T cell receptor (beta chain) was captured in a study of OX40 agonist ivuxolimab in advanced cancers. The overall study: One hepatocellular carcinoma and two cutaneous melanoma patients partially responded.

The CDR3 length is 13 residues. V lost 4 bases to trimming and J lost 3 bases, with 8 bases between them. CDR1 and CDR2 (germline): SGDLS, YYNGEE. Sequencing was performed with immunoSEQ multiplex PCR; in TCRdb, only in-frame clones are kept and a portion is missing. The sample yields approximately 18,000 clones, roughly 80% seen once. Study-level points and caveats: At 0.1 to 3.0 mg/kg and by week 6, clonal expansion occurred in CD4+ and CD8+ blood T cells. The 0.1-3.0 mg/kg partial responders had among the lowest clonal expansion.

Points on this clone: Its specificity is unknown.

The rearrangement uses TRBV9 and TRBJ2-1; D unresolved. Source: CD4+ or CD8+ T cells sorted from blood, taken in a trial of the OX40 agonist ivuxolimab. The sequence was collected from an adult with an advanced solid tumor such as melanoma, head and neck, liver or kidney cancer. The CDR3 DNA is TGTGCCAGCAGCATCCAGCTCTACAATGAGCAGTTCTTC. The encoded protein is CASSIQLYNEQFF.